There are many counts of the clone carrying this T cell receptor (beta chain). The antigen is undetermined. The source of the sample is a study of early T cells in non-severe SARS-CoV-2 infection. Whole-study context: Sequenced bulk RNA came from whole blood that was unsorted, and chains were unpaired.

As part of library construction, unique molecular identifiers were attached to individual cDNA molecules. Each CDR3 protein gets one entry after TCRdb re-called the 5' RACE reads with MiXCR. The sample contains about 100,000 distinct CDR3 sequences, less than 15% of which appear only once. Findings and caveats of the study: VDJdb matches were skewed toward anti-spike CD8 T cell responses.

Trimming cost V 7 bases and J 2 bases, with 14 bases left between them. CDR1 is SNHLY, CDR2 FYNNEI, per germline. This CDR3 comprises 15 residues. V is TRBV2 and J is TRBJ2-2; weak D call: TRBD1 (5 bases). The specimen was whole blood. This receptor was obtained from an adult who was a healthcare worker with PCR-confirmed SARS-CoV-2 infection or an uninfected control (not recorded which). The CDR3 loop is CASMMTEINTGELFF. Here the CDR3 DNA reads TGTGCCAGCATGATGACAGAGATCAACACCGGGGAGCTGTTTTTT.